Following are 27 T cell receptor beta chains from one sample sequenced in a study of blood T cell repertoires in COVID-19. Profiling relied on immunoSEQ multiplex PCR, and the TCRdb table lists in-frame clones only, not all of them. The sample consists of tens of thousands of clones, 90% of them appearing once. Specimen: peripheral blood. The receptors stem from a man aged 18 to 30 with COVID-19, enrolled during active disease.

The chain links TRBV5-1 to TRBJ1-2; 7 positions agree with TRBD1. V lost 1 base, J lost 5 bases, and 8 bases stayed unmatched. Germline CDR1 reads SGHRS; CDR2 reads YFSETQ. This CDR3 spans 15 amino acids. CDR3: CASSLLVGQRYGYTF. The DNA of the CDR3 is TGCGCCAGCAGCTTGTTGGTGGGACAGCGATATGGCTACACCTTC.

This chain uses TRBV21-1 with TRBJ2-5; the D call in the table, TRBD2, was not verified against the DNA. TRBV21-1 is an annotated pseudogene. This CDR3 is built from 15 residues. The CDR3 DNA is TGTGCCAGCAGCAAGAAGCGGGAGGCGCGAGAGACCCAGTACTTC. It translates to CASSKKREARETQYF.

The CDR3 protein is CASSVDRASGNTIYF. The CDR3 nucleotides are TGTGCCAGCAGCGTGGACAGGGCTTCTGGAAACACCATATATTTT. The chain uses TRBV9 and TRBJ1-3; 8 bases are a match to TRBD1. Germline CDR1 is SGDLS and CDR2 is YYNGEE. The CDR3 is 15 residues long. V was clipped by 2 bases and J by 1 base; unmatched bases: 2.

The chain links TRBV27 to TRBJ2-7, with a possible D match to TRBD2 (6 bases). V was cut by 2 bases and J by 4 bases, with 15 bases left in between. This CDR3 has 15 residues. The germline V gene encodes CDR1 MNHEY and CDR2 SMNVEV (reference sequence). The CDR3 sequence: CASSLKTHSGYEQYF. The DNA for the CDR3 is TGTGCCAGCAGTTTAAAAACTCATAGCGGATACGAGCAGTACTTC.

This clone has only one observation. The chain joins TRBV5-5 to TRBJ2-2; 7 bases agree with TRBD2. V gave up 2 bases and J gave up 1 base; unmatched junction bases: 2. This CDR3 region has 15 residues. Per the germline V gene, CDR1 is SGHKS and CDR2 is YYEKEE (reference sequence). CDR3 nucleotides: TGTGCCAGCAGCTTTGGGGGGGTGAACACCGGGGAGCTGTTTTTT. Encoded protein: CASSFGGVNTGELFF.

This clone was seen more than once but under ten times. This chain joins TRBV5-1 and TRBJ1-2, with TRBD1 as a possible D gene (5 bases). Germline CDR1 is SGHRS and CDR2 is YFSETQ. The V gene lost 6 bases and the J gene lost 4 bases, with 19 bases spanning the gap. The CDR3 runs 15 residues. The CDR3 sequence is CASTPARGGSYGYTF. CDR3 in DNA: TGCGCCAGCACTCCGGCCCGCGGGGGGAGCTATGGCTACACCTTC.

The chain joins TRBV6-2 or TRBV6-3 to TRBJ2-1; D remains ambiguous. The CDR3 consists of 14 residues. Germline CDR1 MNHEY, CDR2 SVGEGT. Trimming took 0 bases from V and 0 from J, leaving 3 bases between them. CDR3 sequence (DNA): TGTGCCAGCAGTTACTCACTCTCCTACAATGAGCAGTTCTTC. Translating it yields CASSYSLSYNEQFF.

This sequence joins TRBV2 and TRBJ2-7; 8 positions agree with TRBD1. The germline V gene has CDR1 SNHLY and CDR2 FYNNEI. Trimming at V came to 8 bases and at J to 1 base, leaving 13 bases not matched to a gene. The CDR3 extends over 16 amino acids. CDR3 coding DNA: TGTGCCAGCTCAATACCAGGGACAGGATTGTCCTACGAGCAGTACTTC. This encodes CASSIPGTGLSYEQYF.

The rearrangement links TRBV9 to TRBJ2-2, with D uncertain. Germline V CDR1 and CDR2: SGDLS, YYNGEE. This CDR3 comprises 12 residues. Trimming stripped 3 bases from V and 7 bases from J, with 7 bases between. The CDR3 nucleotides are TGTGCCAGCAGCGAGACGGGCGGGGAGCTGTTTTTT. This codes for CASSETGGELFF.

With respect to this clone: Its ends do not fully match the called genes, so a read error is possible. V and J are TRBV28 and TRBJ2-7; the match to TRBD2 covers 9 bases. Germline V CDR1 and CDR2: MDHEN, SYDVKM. CDR3 size: 15 residues. The CDR3 DNA reads as TGTGCCGGCAGCTCCGGACTAGCGAGACCCTACGAGCAGTACTTC. Encoded protein: CAGSSGLARPYEQYF. Full variable domain (missing parts from reference TRBV28 and TRBJ2-7): DVKVTQSSRYLVKRTGEKVFLECVQDMDHENMFWYRQDPGLGLRLIYFSYDVKMKEKGDIPEGYSVSREKKERFSLILESASTNQTSMYLCAGSSGLARPYEQYFGPGTRLTVT.

The chain couples TRBV11-2 to TRBJ1-2; 8 positions agree with TRBD1. This CDR3 has 15 residues. With 4 bases clipped from V and 5 bases from J, the junction kept 9 bases outside the gene matches. Germline-derived CDR1 and CDR2 are SGHAT and FQNNGV. Written as DNA, the CDR3 is TGTGCCAGCAGCTCCTCCCCAGGGGGCGTGTATGGCTACACCTTC. Translating it yields CASSSSPGGVYGYTF.

This clone has just a few counts. The chain combines TRBV9 with TRBJ1-2, with 7 bases fitting TRBD1. Germline V gene data show CDR1 as SGDLS and CDR2 as YYNGEE. The length of the CDR3 is 15 residues. V shed 6 bases, J shed 0 bases, and the junction held 8 bases outside the gene matches. Here the CDR3 DNA reads TGTGCCAGCACCCTCTCGGGGACAGCTAACTATGGCTACACCTTC. This encodes CASTLSGTANYGYTF.

The chain couples TRBV5-3 to TRBJ2-2; D perhaps matches TRBD1 (6 bases). TRBV5-3 is flagged as an ORF with uncertain function. This CDR3 comprises 18 residues. The ends were cut back, 0 bases at V and 1 base at J, with 16 bases in the middle. In DNA form, the CDR3 reads TGTGCCAGAAGCTTGGTTTTGACGGGACACCAGAACACCGGGGAGCTGTTTTTT. Protein sequence: CARSLVLTGHQNTGELFF.

The rearrangement links TRBV30 to TRBJ1-1; 9 bases match TRBD1. The CDR3 is made up of 16 amino acids. V dropped 4 bases and J dropped 0; count of bases not matched to a gene: 9. Germline V lookup: CDR1 GTSNPN, CDR2 SVGIG (reference sequence). Here the CDR3 reads CAWKRLWTGVNTEAFF. DNA of the CDR3: TGTGCCTGGAAACGATTGTGGACAGGGGTGAACACTGAAGCTTTCTTT.

The CDR3: CATRLPTGRSTDTQYF. In DNA, the CDR3 is TGTGCAACCCGACTCCCGACCGGGAGAAGCACAGATACGCAGTATTTT. This chain joins TRBV28 and TRBJ2-3; a weak D match, TRBD2 (6 bases). In germline, CDR1 is MDHEN, CDR2 SYDVKM. The CDR3 length is 16 residues.

V and J are TRBV5-6 and TRBJ2-7; D ambiguous. From germline, CDR1 is SGHDT and CDR2 YYEEEE. Trimming removed 1 base from V and 6 bases from J, with 8 bases in between. This CDR3 region has 12 residues. CDR3 sequence (DNA): TGTGCCAGCAGCTTGTCGGGTGTCGAGCAGTACTTC. Amino acids: CASSLSGVEQYF.

The rearrangement uses TRBV7-8 and TRBJ1-1, with TRBD1 identical over 7 bases. The germline V gene has CDR1 SGHVS and CDR2 FQNEAQ. After removal of 1 base from V and 0 bases from J, the junction contained 17 bases not matched to a gene. The CDR3 is 20 amino acids. CDR3 bases: TGTGCCAGCAGCTTAGTAGCGGGGGGGACAGTAAAAATACTGAACACTGAAGCTTTCTTT. This translates into CASSLVAGGTVKILNTEAFF.

The V gene is TRBV6-4, the J gene TRBJ2-1; 7 nucleotides agree with TRBD2. V lost 6 bases and J lost 6; bases outside the gene matches: 8. The CDR3 loop spans 14 amino acids. The germline gives CDR1 MRHNA, CDR2 SNTAGT. The CDR3 is CASSETSAGNEQFF. DNA for the CDR3: TGTGCCAGCAGCGAAACTAGCGCCGGCAATGAGCAGTTCTTC.

CDR3: CASSLEDRVNGYTF. The CDR3 DNA reads as TGTGCCAGCAGCTTAGAGGACAGGGTGAACGGCTACACCTTC. V gene TRBV11-2 combines with J gene TRBJ1-2, with TRBD1 identical over 8 bases. CDR1 SGHAT and CDR2 FQNNGV come from the germline V gene. Germline trimming cut 0 bases from V and 8 bases from J; bases unmatched to any gene: 5. The CDR3 has 14 amino acids.

The chain couples TRBV3-1 (or the pseudogene TRBV3-2) to TRBJ2-5, with 13 bases matching TRBD2. Germline trimming cut 4 bases from V and 4 bases from J; bases unmatched to any gene: 15. The CDR3 has 19 amino acids. CDR1 is LGHDT, CDR2 YNNKEL, per germline (reference sequence). In DNA, the CDR3 is TGTGCCAGCAGCCCTCCTGTTCCCCGCTGGACTAGCGGGAGAGAGACCCAGTACTTC. It yields the protein CASSPPVPRWTSGRETQYF.

This chain joins TRBV23-1 and TRBJ2-7; 7 bases align to TRBD2. Being an ORF, TRBV23-1 has a function that is uncertain. The V gene end was trimmed by 1 base and the J gene end by 6 bases; junction bases not matched to a gene: 9. The CDR3 is 15 residues long. The CDR3 nucleotides are TGCGCCAGCAGTCAATATCGTGGCGGGAGATCCGAGCAGTACTTC. Translating gives CASSQYRGGRSEQYF.

The rearrangement uses TRBV13 and TRBJ2-7, with a possible D match to TRBD1 (6 bases). CDR3 length: 13 amino acids. Germline V CDR1 and CDR2: PRHDT, FYEKMQ (reference sequence). V was pared by 5 bases and J by 2 bases, with 10 bases between. CDR3 in DNA: TGTGCCAGCAGCCCGGGACACACCTACGAGCAGTACTTC. This sequence encodes CASSPGHTYEQYF.

This chain joins TRBV7-9 and TRBJ2-2, with 14 bases lining up with TRBD2. The V gene's germline CDR1 is SEHNR and CDR2 FQNEAQ (reference sequence). This CDR3 is built from 15 residues. Losses at the gene ends were 8 bases for V and 4 bases for J; bases not matched to a gene: 3. CDR3 sequence reads: CASQGLAGATGELFF. In nucleotides, the CDR3 is TGTGCCAGCCAGGGACTAGCGGGAGCCACCGGGGAGCTGTTTTTT.

This chain joins TRBV15 and TRBJ2-3, with TRBD2 identical over 8 bases. The CDR3 loop spans 16 amino acids. Germline V gene data show CDR1 as LNHNV and CDR2 as YYDKDF (reference sequence). Trimming cost V 0 bases and J 2 bases; bases outside gene matches: 4. Written as DNA, the CDR3 is TGTGCCACCAGCAGAGAACCTAGCGGGTACACAGATACGCAGTATTTT. Residues: CATSREPSGYTDTQYF.

The gene calls are TRBV5-1 and TRBJ1-5, with 10 nucleotides matching TRBD1. CDR3 length: 15 amino acids. Germline V gene lookup returns CDR1 SGHRS and CDR2 YFSETQ. The V segment lost 4 bases and the J segment 6 bases; nucleotides outside the gene matches: 7. CDR3 DNA sequence: TGCGCCAGCAGCGAAACGACAGGGGGCCTTCAGCCCCAGCATTTT. Translating gives CASSETTGGLQPQHF.

The gene calls are TRBV6-4 and TRBJ1-5; 7 positions match TRBD1. Germline-derived CDR1 and CDR2 are MRHNA and SNTAGT. V trimming: 6 bases; J trimming: 2 bases; junction bases outside the gene matches: 19. The CDR3 sequence is 19 residues long. The CDR3 is CASRRGQDPYPWGNQPQHF. The CDR3 region has the DNA TGTGCCAGCAGAAGAGGACAGGACCCCTACCCCTGGGGCAATCAGCCCCAGCATTTT.

DNA of the CDR3: TGTGCCAGCAGCCAAGATCTGACAGGGAGGACTGAAGCTTTCTTT. Its protein product is CASSQDLTGRTEAFF. The V call is TRBV4-2, the J call TRBJ1-1; 7 positions agree with TRBD1. Germline-derived CDR1 and CDR2 are LGHNA and YNFKEQ. The CDR3 loop spans 15 amino acids. J was trimmed by 5 bases and V by 0 bases; bases with no gene match: 6.